The 12 T cell receptor beta chains given below trace back to one sample, sequenced in a study of cytotoxic CD8 clonotypes in ibrutinib-treated CLL. Profiled with immunoSEQ multiplex PCR; TCRdb holds only in-frame clones, not every one. The sample comprises 90,000 to 150,000 clones, roughly 57% of which are singletons, and approximately 35% rests with the top ten. Sequencing was performed on PBMCs, taken after 24 months of ibrutinib treatment. The source of these receptors is a human donor with chronic lymphocytic leukemia.

The rearrangement joins TRBV18 to TRBJ1-2; D uncertain. The CDR3 totals 14 residues. V shed 2 bases and J shed 6 bases, with 13 bases lying between them. The germline gives CDR1 KGHSH, CDR2 LQKENI. This CDR3 is CASSPSTASHGYTF. DNA of the CDR3: TGTGCCAGCTCACCAAGTACAGCCTCTCATGGCTACACCTTC.

The chain couples TRBV10-1 to TRBJ1-3; tentative D call: TRBD1 (5 bases). Trimming stripped 6 bases from V and 0 bases from J, with 12 bases between. CDR3 length: 15 amino acids. Germline-derived CDR1 and CDR2 are WNHNN and SYGVQD (reference sequence). The CDR3 DNA is TGCGCCAGCAGCCCGGGACCGAGCTCTGGAAACACCATATATTTT. This gives the protein CASSPGPSSGNTIYF.

This clone was detected only a few times. V and J are TRBV11-2 and TRBJ1-2; no reliable D call. The CDR3 has 11 residues. V was shortened by 2 bases and J by 5 bases, with 3 bases between the two germline ends. Germline loops: CDR1 SGHAT, CDR2 FQNNGV. The CDR3 loop reads CASSLKYGYTF. For the CDR3, the DNA is TGTGCCAGCAGCTTAAAGTATGGCTACACCTTC.

The gene calls are TRBV2 and TRBJ2-3; D gene ambiguous. CDR1 and CDR2 (germline): SNHLY, FYNNEI. V was trimmed by 6 bases and J by 0 bases, leaving 1 base between them. This CDR3 is 11 amino acids long. The CDR3 is CASRSTDTQYF. CDR3 bases: TGTGCCAGCAGGAGCACAGATACGCAGTATTTT.

V usage is TRBV11-3 and J usage is TRBJ2-1; tentatively, D is TRBD2 (5 bases). The V gene lost 4 bases and the J gene lost 0 bases, with 7 bases spanning the gap. CDR1 SGHNT and CDR2 YENEEA come from the germline V gene. The CDR3 spans 14 residues. The CDR3 DNA reads as TGTGCCAGCAGCTCGGGATTCTCCTACAATGAGCAGTTCTTC. As protein: CASSSGFSYNEQFF.

In this sample, this clone turned up a few times. V and J are TRBV13 and TRBJ1-1; the D is unclear. Trimming stripped 1 base from V and 1 base from J, with 10 bases between. Per the germline V gene, CDR1 is PRHDT and CDR2 is FYEKMQ (reference sequence). This CDR3 contains 15 residues. CDR3 nucleotides: TGTGCCAGCAGCTTAGTAGGCAATCAGAACACTGAAGCTTTCTTT. Translating it yields CASSLVGNQNTEAFF.

This sequence joins TRBV7-2 and TRBJ2-4, with D possibly TRBD2 on 7 matching bases. CDR1 is SGHTA, CDR2 FQGNSA, per germline. This CDR3 is built from 18 residues. Trimming cost V 1 base and J 0 bases, with 16 bases left between them. CDR3 bases: TGTGCCAGCAGCTTAGTTAGGGGGGGACACCTAGCCAAAAACATTCAGTACTTC. It is translated as CASSLVRGGHLAKNIQYF.

This chain uses TRBV6-6 with TRBJ2-2; 7 bases agree with TRBD2. The CDR3 sequence is 15 residues long. In germline, CDR1 is MNHNY, CDR2 SVGAGI (reference sequence). The junction had 8 bases not matched to a gene; V was cut back by 7 bases and J by 3 bases. The CDR3 reads CASNSGTTYTGELFF. The DNA for the CDR3 is TGTGCCAGCAACAGCGGGACTACCTACACCGGGGAGCTGTTTTTT.

This chain links TRBV7-2 with TRBJ2-1, with D uncertain. V lost 5 bases and J 0 bases, leaving 11 bases between the germline ends. This CDR3 spans 15 amino acids. Germline V gene sequence: CDR1 SGHTA, CDR2 FQGNSA. CDR3 loop: CASSTDVSSYNEQFF. CDR3 DNA sequence: TGTGCCAGCAGCACGGACGTGAGCTCCTACAATGAGCAGTTCTTC.

In this sample, this clone turned up a few times. The chain is built from TRBV11-2 and TRBJ1-6, with no clear D. The V and J ends lost 6 bases and 9 bases respectively, with 12 bases between them. The CDR3 is made up of 13 amino acids. Germline CDR1 SGHAT, CDR2 FQNNGV. CDR3 DNA: TGTGCCAGCAGACGAGAGATGTTTTCACCCCTCCACTTT. Encoded protein: CASRREMFSPLHF. Full variable domain (rest looked up from reference TRBV11-2 and TRBJ1-6): EAGVAQSPRYKIIEKRQSVAFWCNPISGHATLYWYQQILGQGPKLLIQFQNNGVVDDSQLPKDRFSAERLKGVDSTLKIQPAKLEDSAVYLCASRREMFSPLHFGNGTRLTVT.

CDR3 in DNA: TGTGCCAGCAGCGCGCGGGGGACCCAGTACTTC. Translation gives CASSARGTQYF. This rearrangement joins TRBV7-2 to TRBJ2-5; D is perhaps TRBD2 (6 bases). The CDR3 sequence is 11 residues long. Trimming shortened V by 5 bases and J by 7 bases, and 8 bases separated the two germline ends. Germline lookup yields CDR1 SGHTA and CDR2 FQGNSA.

This chain connects TRBV5-1 to TRBJ2-3, with 14 positions matching TRBD2. CDR3 size: 19 residues. Per germline, CDR1 SGHRS and CDR2 YFSETQ. After removal of 1 base from V and 3 bases from J, the junction contained 10 bases not matched to a gene. This CDR3 is CASSLNFPGLAGDTDTQYF. The DNA of the CDR3 is TGCGCCAGCAGCTTGAATTTCCCGGGACTAGCGGGGGATACAGATACGCAGTATTTT.